These T cell receptor beta chains were read from a single sample in a study of molecular identifiers for immune sequencing clone quantification. TCRdb reanalysed the PCR reads using MiXCR and keeps one entry per CDR3 protein. The sample lists 300,000 to 350,000 distinct CDR3 sequences, over 20% occurring once. Material for sequencing was naive CD8+ T cells from blood, with Jurkat cell RNA spiked in. Source of these receptors: a human donor in good health. Some libraries in this study had Jurkat cell RNA spiked in. CDR3s include the opening cysteine and the closing phenylalanine or tryptophan. The D gene is left open where the match is weak. Clone size, where shown, is once, few, many, or a class for clones that have expanded.

j_call clone_size v_call d_call cdr3_aa cdr3_nt
TRBJ1-5 many TRBV20-1 NA CSASKVGEGNQPQHF TGCAGTGCTAGTAAAGTGGGTGAGGGCAATCAGCCCCAGCATTTT
TRBJ2-7 many TRBV19 NA CASSIADSSSYEQYF TGTGCCAGTAGTATAGCGGACTCTAGCTCCTACGAGCAGTACTTC
TRBJ2-7 few TRBV4-3 TRBD2 CASSQDASGSSYGQYF TGCGCCAGCAGCCAAGATGCTAGCGGGAGCTCCTACGGGCAGTACTTC
TRBJ2-3 many TRBV7-7 TRBD2 CASSRLANTDTQYF TGTGCTAGCAGCCGACTAGCGAACACAGATACGCAGTATTTT
TRBJ1-1 many TRBV11-2 TRBD1 CASSLYNSGGAMNTEAFF TGTGCCAGCAGCTTATACAACTCAGGGGGCGCGATGAACACTGAAGCTTTCTTT
TRBJ1-2 many TRBV4-3 NA CASSQDRANYGYTF TGCGCCAGCAGCCAAGATCGGGCGAACTATGGCTACACCTTC
TRBJ1-4 many TRBV7-9 TRBD1 CASSLVGTGFFEKLFF TGTGCCAGCAGCTTGGTCGGGACAGGGTTTTTTGAAAAACTGTTTTTT
TRBJ2-5 few TRBV4-2 NA CASSREGVQETQYF TGTGCCAGCAGCCGCGAGGGGGTCCAAGAGACCCAGTACTTC
TRBJ2-1 NA TRBV3-1 NA CASSPFPATAQINEQFF TGTGCCAGCAGCCCATTTCCTGCAACAGCCCAGATCAATGAGCAGTTCTTC
TRBJ2-7 many TRBV27 NA CASRPEGGTYEQYF TGTGCCAGCAGGCCCGAGGGGGGGACCTACGAGCAGTACTTC
TRBJ1-5 many TRBV7-8 NA CASSAREYQPQHF TGTGCCAGCAGCGCGCGTGAGTATCAGCCCCAGCATTTT
TRBJ2-1 many TRBV7-2 TRBD2 CASTPDSSGRSLGAQFF TGTGCCAGCACCCCGGACTCTAGCGGGAGGTCATTGGGGGCGCAGTTCTTC
TRBJ1-3 NA TRBV3-1 NA CASSQDFYSGNTIYF TGTGCCAGCAGCCAAGACTTCTACTCTGGAAACACCATATATTTT
TRBJ2-3 many TRBV7-6 NA CASSLDVGETDTQYF TGTGCCAGCAGCTTAGATGTGGGGGAGACAGATACGCAGTATTTT
TRBJ2-1 many TRBV20-1 NA CSASFAETNEQFF TGCAGTGCATCGTTCGCAGAAACGAATGAGCAGTTCTTC
TRBJ2-7 many TRBV4-1 TRBD1 CASSQDQTGAEQYF TGCGCCAGCAGCCAAGATCAGACAGGGGCCGAGCAGTACTTC
TRBJ1-6 NA TRBV5-1 TRBD1 CASSAGTGMINNSPPHF TGCGCCAGCAGCGCCGGGACAGGGATGATAAATAATTCACCCCCCCACTTT
TRBJ2-4 many TRBV13 NA CASSFSRQGVQNIQYF TGTGCCAGCAGCTTTTCCCGACAAGGGGTCCAAAACATTCAGTACTTC
TRBJ2-3 many TRBV19 TRBD2 CASSLSGSGTDTQYF TGTGCCAGTAGTCTTAGCGGGAGCGGCACAGATACGCAGTATTTT
TRBJ2-7 many TRBV28 NA CASSLPRDKDYEQYF TGTGCCAGCAGTTTGCCTCGGGACAAAGACTACGAGCAGTACTTC
TRBJ1-5 many TRBV5-6 NA CASSLAAANQPQHF TGTGCCAGCAGCTTGGCGGCAGCGAATCAGCCCCAGCATTTT
TRBJ2-3 NA TRBV27 TRBD1 CASSGTGKGLTDTQYF TGTGCCAGCAGTGGGACAGGAAAAGGGCTTACAGATACGCAGTATTTT
TRBJ2-7 NA TRBV5-1 NA CASSLAQNSPSYEQYF TGCGCCAGCAGCTTGGCCCAGAACTCGCCCTCCTACGAGCAGTACTTC
TRBJ2-7 few TRBV3-1 TRBD2 CASSRGLAGLLPYEQYF TGTGCCAGCAGCCGAGGACTAGCGGGTCTTTTACCCTACGAGCAGTACTTC
TRBJ2-7 few TRBV5-4 NA CASSPGDSRDEQYF TGTGCCAGCAGCCCGGGGGACTCCAGGGACGAGCAGTACTTC
TRBJ1-1 many TRBV2 TRBD1 CASSEGQGNTEAFF TGTGCCAGCAGTGAAGGACAGGGAAACACTGAAGCTTTCTTT
TRBJ2-2 many TRBV27 TRBD1 CASAQGANTGELFF TGTGCCAGCGCGCAGGGGGCGAACACCGGGGAGCTGTTTTTT
TRBJ1-1 many TRBV19 NA CASSIGNLYTEAFF TGTGCCAGTAGTATAGGCAACTTATACACTGAAGCTTTCTTT
TRBJ2-5 many TRBV28 TRBD1 CASSFRPGTDQETQYF TGTGCCAGCAGTTTCAGACCCGGGACAGACCAAGAGACCCAGTACTTC
TRBJ2-2 NA TRBV4-3 TRBD1 CASRKGQDSYTGELFF TGCGCCAGCAGAAAGGGACAGGACAGTTACACCGGGGAGCTGTTTTTT